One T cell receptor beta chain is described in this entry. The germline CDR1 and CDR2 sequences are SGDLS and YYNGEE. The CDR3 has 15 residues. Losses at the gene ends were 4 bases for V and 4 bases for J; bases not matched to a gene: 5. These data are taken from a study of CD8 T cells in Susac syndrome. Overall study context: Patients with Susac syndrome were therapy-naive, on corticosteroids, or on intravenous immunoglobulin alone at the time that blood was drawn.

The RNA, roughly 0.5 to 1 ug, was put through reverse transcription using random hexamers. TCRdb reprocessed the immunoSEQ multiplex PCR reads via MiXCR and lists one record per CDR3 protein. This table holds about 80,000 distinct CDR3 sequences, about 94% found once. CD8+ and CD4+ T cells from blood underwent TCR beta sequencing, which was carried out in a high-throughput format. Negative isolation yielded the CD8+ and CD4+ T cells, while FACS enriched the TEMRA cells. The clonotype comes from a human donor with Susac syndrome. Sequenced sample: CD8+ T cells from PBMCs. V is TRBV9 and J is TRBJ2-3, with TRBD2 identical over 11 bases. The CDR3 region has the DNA TGTGCCAGCAGCTTTAGCGGGAGGGCCGCAGATACGCAGTATTTT. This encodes CASSFSGRAADTQYF.